This T cell receptor (beta chain) was sequenced for a study of OX40 agonist ivuxolimab in advanced cancers. Study information: The patients' treatment was ivuxolimab, an agonistic anti-OX40 (CD134) antibody.

Sequenced by immunoSEQ multiplex PCR; TCRdb stores in-frame clones only, minus some. The sample has 80,000 to 100,000 clones; 94% are singletons. Germline V gene data show CDR1 as PRHDT and CDR2 as FYEKMQ (reference sequence). With V trimmed by 4 bases and J by 7 bases, 14 bases remained unmatched. The CDR3 has 17 amino acids. Study-wide findings and caveats: Part of the nonresponder group also had normalized T-cell clonal expansion that was low.

Note on this clone: Antigen unknown.

Sequencing was performed on CD4+ or CD8+ T cells sorted from blood, taken in a trial of the OX40 agonist ivuxolimab. The rearrangement links TRBV13 to TRBJ2-1; the match to TRBD1 covers 9 bases. This receptor was identified in an adult with an advanced solid tumor such as melanoma, head and neck, liver or kidney cancer. The CDR3 nucleotides are TGTGCCAGCAGCTCCGGTAATGCCGGACAGGGGAAGAATGAGCAGTTCTTC. Protein product: CASSSGNAGQGKNEQFF.